This T cell receptor (beta chain) originates from a study of identical twins. TCRdb redid the calling of the 5' RACE reads with MiXCR, one entry per CDR3 protein. The sample lists some 1,700,000 distinct CDR3 sequences; less than 40% were seen once. Germline V gives CDR1 LGHDT, CDR2 YNNKEL (reference sequence). There are 13 residues in the CDR3. V gave up 11 bases and J gave up 4 bases, with 16 bases separating them. The study's findings and limits: Instead of following the same donors, the conclusions were based on cross-sectional statistical analysis. Modelling underestimated the level of out-of-frame TCR alpha sharing observed in monozygotic twins.

There are a few counts of this clonotype. Its antigen is unidentified. The TCR comes from a newborn girl in good health. The sample consisted of cord blood. The rearrangement joins TRBV3-1 to TRBJ2-3, with a tentative D call TRBD2 (6 bases). CDR3 sequence: CAAAARGPDTQYF. The CDR3 nucleotides are TGTGCCGCGGCGGCGCGGGGTCCAGATACGCAGTATTTT.